The next 32 T cell receptor beta chains were all read from a single sample in a study of vaccination effects on CD4 cells after COVID-19. Prior to sequencing, the ViraFEST assay stimulated PBMC with viral peptide pools, which expanded the antigen-specific CD4+ T cells. Culture lasted about ten days before CD4+ T cell isolation. In the vaccine recipients, nucleocapsid antibodies were negative and there was no prior SARS-CoV-2 infection. No antigen has been identified for these receptors. Measured with immunoSEQ multiplex PCR; TCRdb has only the in-frame clones, and not every one. The sample holds about 22,000 clones, about 69% seen once. The sequencing here drew on CD4+ T cells from PBMCs cultured with HCoV-NL63 spike peptides, taken before COVID-19 vaccination. These TCRs come from a human donor who received a COVID-19 vaccine.

The CDR3: CASAQGLGLQETQYF. In DNA form, the CDR3 reads TGTGCCAGCGCCCAGGGACTAGGGCTACAAGAGACCCAGTACTTC. The V call is TRBV5-6, the J call TRBJ2-5, with 8 bases identical to TRBD2. From germline, CDR1 is SGHDT and CDR2 YYEEEE. The CDR3 sequence is 15 residues long. Trimming cost V 7 bases and J 2 bases; bases outside gene matches: 10.

This chain joins TRBV29-1 and TRBJ2-3; the match to TRBD2 covers 8 bases. The CDR3 is 13 amino acids. Germline assignment: CDR1 SQVTM and CDR2 ANQGSEA. Trimming removed 7 bases from V and 0 bases from J; junction bases left unmatched: 3. The CDR3 sequence: CSGSGASTDTQYF. DNA of the CDR3: TGCAGCGGTAGCGGGGCTAGCACAGATACGCAGTATTTT.

This clone was seen a single time. The chain links TRBV3-1 (or the pseudogene TRBV3-2) to TRBJ2-2; 7 bases are shared with TRBD2. This CDR3 is 16 amino acids long. Losses at the gene ends were 4 bases for V and 2 bases for J; bases not matched to a gene: 7. Germline V gives CDR1 LGHDT, CDR2 YNNKEL (reference sequence). In nucleotides, the CDR3 is TGTGCCAGCAGCCTACTTAGCGGGCGTAACACCGGGGAGCTGTTTTTT. Protein: CASSLLSGRNTGELFF.

CDR3 amino acids: CSASPGTEAFF. The DNA of the CDR3 is TGCAGTGCTAGTCCGGGCACTGAAGCTTTCTTT. This chain uses TRBV20-1 with TRBJ1-1, with D unclear. The V end lost 3 bases, the J end lost 4 bases, and 6 bases lay between the germline ends. CDR3 length: 11 amino acids. CDR1 is DFQATT and CDR2 is SNEGSKA in the germline V gene (reference sequence).

V usage is TRBV5-4 and J usage is TRBJ2-7, with a weak D call TRBD1 (6 bases). V was cut by 0 bases and J by 5 bases, with 15 bases left in between. Germline V gene data show CDR1 as SGHNT and CDR2 as YYREEE (reference sequence). This CDR3 has 15 amino acids. Here the CDR3 DNA reads TGTGCCAGCAGCTTGGATTCCGGGACAATAGACGAGCAGTACTTC. It translates to CASSLDSGTIDEQYF.

The rearrangement links TRBV19 to TRBJ1-2; D is unclear. There are 15 residues in the CDR3. Trimming left V 5 bases short and J 2 bases short, with 15 bases between. Germline V gives CDR1 LNHDA, CDR2 SQIVND (reference sequence). The CDR3 DNA is TGTGCCAGTAGTTCACTGGGAGACATCAACTATGGCTACACCTTC. The encoded protein is CASSSLGDINYGYTF. The whole variable domain, filled in from reference TRBV19 and TRBJ1-2, reads DGGITQSPKYLFRKEGQNVTLSCEQNLNHDAMYWYRQDPGQGLRLIYYSQIVNDFQKGDIAEGYSVSREKKESFPLTVTSAQKNPTAFYLCASSSLGDINYGYTFGSGTRLTVV.

The V call is TRBV4-3, the J call TRBJ2-7; tentative D call: TRBD2 (7 bases). With 3 bases removed from V and 5 bases from J, the gap between germline ends came to 29 bases. The CDR3 contains 19 residues. CDR1 is LGHNA, CDR2 YSLEER, per germline. The CDR3 DNA reads TGCGCCAGCAGCCACGTTTGGGCGGGGGCCCTACTCCCGAGAGACGAGCAGTACTTC. Translated, it gives CASSHVWAGALLPRDEQYF.

The genes are TRBV25-1 and TRBJ1-3; 7 bases are shared with TRBD1. The germline V gene has CDR1 MGHDK and CDR2 SYGVNS. J lost 0 bases, V lost 2 bases, and 7 bases had no gene match. The CDR3 runs 17 residues. The chain's CDR3 is CASSEGTEPYSGNTIYF. The CDR3 DNA follows: TGTGCCAGCAGTGAAGGGACAGAGCCATACTCTGGAAACACCATATATTTT.

The chain employs TRBV28 and TRBJ2-4, with TRBD2 matching 8 bases. There are 19 residues in the CDR3. Germline assignment: CDR1 MDHEN and CDR2 SYDVKM. The V and J ends lost 3 bases and 0 bases, in that order; junction bases with no gene match: 13. This CDR3 is CASSFSHGREAVAKNIQYF. The CDR3 DNA sequence: TGTGCCAGCAGTTTTTCCCATGGGCGGGAGGCAGTAGCCAAAAACATTCAGTACTTC. Supplemented by reference TRBV28 and TRBJ2-4, the full variable domain reads DVKVTQSSRYLVKRTGEKVFLECVQDMDHENMFWYRQDPGLGLRLIYFSYDVKMKEKGDIPEGYSVSREKKERFSLILESASTNQTSMYLCASSFSHGREAVAKNIQYFGAGTRLSVL.

The rearrangement links TRBV6-5 to TRBJ2-1, with a possible D match to TRBD1 (6 bases). Germline assignment: CDR1 MNHEY and CDR2 SVGAGI. The V end was cut by 6 bases, the J end by 8 bases, with 14 bases between. The CDR3 extends over 13 amino acids. Here the CDR3 DNA reads TGTGCCAGCAGAATGGGACCAGGGGATGAGCAGTTCTTC. The encoded protein is CASRMGPGDEQFF.

This clone was counted a single time. The V and J genes are TRBV18 and TRBJ2-1, with D perhaps being TRBD1 or TRBD2 (5 bases each). Looked up from germline, CDR1 is KGHSH and CDR2 is LQKENI. The CDR3 has 13 amino acids. V lost 3 bases and J 8 bases, leaving 11 bases between the germline ends. Written as DNA, the CDR3 is TGTGCCAGCTCACCGGGACCCAGGGATGAGCAGTTCTTC. This gives the protein CASSPGPRDEQFF.

The DNA for the CDR3 is TGTGCCAGCAGTCCCTCGGACAGGTCCGTTTGGTACTTC. It yields the protein CASSPSDRSVWYF. This chain connects TRBV12-3 or TRBV12-4 to TRBJ2-7, with 7 nucleotides matching TRBD1. The CDR3 runs 13 residues. J lost 12 bases, V lost 5 bases, and 13 bases had no gene match.

This sequence joins TRBV28 and TRBJ2-2; TRBD1 or TRBD2 may be the D gene (6 bases each). The CDR3 covers 15 residues. Looked up from germline, CDR1 is MDHEN and CDR2 is SYDVKM. Trimming pared 3 bases from V and 7 bases from J, leaving 15 bases between. In DNA, the CDR3 is TGTGCCAGCAGTTTCCGGGGGCCCAACCACGGGGAGCTGTTTTTT. Translated, it gives CASSFRGPNHGELFF.

J is TRBJ1-4 and V is TRBV3-1 (or the pseudogene TRBV3-2); 10 bases are a match to TRBD1. Germline lookup yields CDR1 LGHDT and CDR2 YNNKEL (reference sequence). This CDR3 has 14 amino acids. V dropped 5 bases and J dropped 8; count of bases not matched to a gene: 5. CDR3 in amino acids: CASSNRDRGEKLFF. The CDR3 DNA reads as TGTGCCAGCAGCAACCGGGACAGGGGAGAAAAACTGTTTTTT.

This clone has more than one count but fewer than ten. The CDR3 DNA is TGTGCCAGCAGAGTAGCAGCCCTGGTGCGGGAGCAGTTCTTC. Translation: CASRVAALVREQFF. The chain employs TRBV5-4 and TRBJ2-1; D remains ambiguous. V was shortened by 5 bases and J by 10 bases, with 19 bases between the two germline ends. The CDR3 sequence is 14 residues long. In germline, CDR1 is SGHNT, CDR2 YYREEE (reference sequence).

In this sample, this clone turned up once. The CDR3: CASSPHSGSADEQYF. CDR3 DNA sequence: TGTGCCAGCAGTCCCCATAGCGGGAGCGCAGACGAGCAGTACTTC. The rearrangement links TRBV28 to TRBJ2-7; 9 nucleotides line up with TRBD2. Germline assignment: CDR1 MDHEN and CDR2 SYDVKM. CDR3 size: 15 residues. J gave up 5 bases and V 5 bases, and 10 bases lay outside the gene matches. The full variable domain, completed using reference TRBV28 and TRBJ2-7, is DVKVTQSSRYLVKRTGEKVFLECVQDMDHENMFWYRQDPGLGLRLIYFSYDVKMKEKGDIPEGYSVSREKKERFSLILESASTNQTSMYLCASSPHSGSADEQYFGPGTRLTVT.

The V call is TRBV6-1, the J call TRBJ1-4; a possible D gene is TRBD1 (6 bases). Trimming pared 1 base from V and 12 bases from J, leaving 12 bases between. The CDR3 has 13 residues. CDR1 is MNHNS, CDR2 SASEGT, per germline. The CDR3 is CASSEGYRAELFF. CDR3 nucleotides: TGTGCCAGCAGTGAAGGATACAGGGCGGAACTGTTTTTT.

This clone was recorded only once. The V gene is TRBV4-1, the J gene TRBJ2-1, with 14 bases that match TRBD2. The CDR3 loop spans 17 amino acids. The germline gives CDR1 MGHRA, CDR2 YSYEKL. Germline trimming cut 7 bases from V and 6 bases from J; bases unmatched to any gene: 11. Written as DNA, the CDR3 is TGCGCCAGCAAGCAATTACGACTAGCGGGAGGGTCCAATGAGCAGTTCTTC. Translated: CASKQLRLAGGSNEQFF.

The CDR3 region is CASSPGLFYTF. In DNA form, the CDR3 reads TGCGCCAGCAGCCCGGGACTGTTCTACACCTTC. The chain carries TRBV5-1 and TRBJ1-2; tentative D call: TRBD1 (5 bases). The CDR3 sequence is 11 residues long. With 4 bases removed from V and 10 bases from J, the gap between germline ends came to 11 bases. In germline, CDR1 is SGHRS, CDR2 YFSETQ.

The rearrangement links TRBV7-6 to TRBJ1-3, with D possibly matching TRBD1 (5 bases). The V and J ends lost 0 bases and 0 bases respectively, with 9 bases between them. Germline V gene lookup returns CDR1 SGHVS and CDR2 FNYEAQ. This CDR3 is 16 amino acids long. CDR3 sequence: CASSLAGDSSGNTIYF. The CDR3 DNA sequence: TGTGCCAGCAGCTTAGCAGGGGACTCCTCTGGAAACACCATATATTTT.

This clone was observed a single time. J is TRBJ2-3 and V is TRBV27, with D possibly TRBD1 on 6 matching bases. The V end was cut by 4 bases, the J end by 2 bases, with 16 bases between. This CDR3 is 16 amino acids long. Germline V gene sequence: CDR1 MNHEY, CDR2 SMNVEV (reference sequence). The CDR3 loop is CASSSPWGQATDTQYF. In DNA, the CDR3 is TGTGCCAGCAGTTCCCCTTGGGGGCAAGCCACAGATACGCAGTATTTT.

This rearrangement joins TRBV7-9 to TRBJ1-4, with D unresolved. The CDR3 runs 13 residues. The V end lost 3 bases, the J end lost 14 bases, and 16 bases lay between the germline ends. From germline, CDR1 is SEHNR and CDR2 FQNEAQ (reference sequence). CDR3 in amino acids: CASSFTSVVGLFF. The DNA for the CDR3 is TGTGCCAGCAGCTTCACCTCAGTCGTGGGGCTGTTTTTT.

This clone was seen just once. This chain connects TRBV2 to TRBJ2-5; 7 nucleotides line up with TRBD2. This CDR3 is 13 amino acids long. Unmatched junction bases numbered 2, after V lost 5 bases and J lost 2 bases. Looked up from germline, CDR1 is SNHLY and CDR2 is FYNNEI. This CDR3 is CASSLGLQETQYF. DNA of the CDR3: TGTGCCAGCAGTCTGGGACTACAAGAGACCCAGTACTTC.

The chain uses TRBV7-8 and TRBJ2-3; maybe TRBD2 (5 bases). V was trimmed by 5 bases and J by 0 bases, leaving 21 bases between them. CDR3 size: 18 residues. The germline V gene has CDR1 SGHVS and CDR2 FQNEAQ. The CDR3, as DNA: TGTGCCAGCAGCGGCAGGAGGTTGGTAGCGTCTAGCACAGATACGCAGTATTTT. Translating gives CASSGRRLVASSTDTQYF.

The chain recombines TRBV4-3 with TRBJ1-2; a weak D match, TRBD1 (5 bases). Germline CDR1 is LGHNA and CDR2 is YSLEER. The CDR3 is made up of 15 amino acids. The V end lost 1 base, the J end lost 7 bases, and 16 bases lay between the germline ends. The CDR3: CASSQVEGRGGGYTF. The CDR3 nucleotides are TGCGCCAGCAGCCAAGTCGAGGGGCGGGGGGGTGGCTACACCTTC.

The V gene is TRBV4-1, the J gene TRBJ2-1; the match to TRBD2 covers 9 bases. CDR1 and CDR2 (germline): MGHRA, YSYEKL. CDR3 size: 14 residues. The trim removed 8 bases at V and 7 bases at J, leaving 9 bases unmatched. This CDR3 reads CASERSSGMNEQFF. The CDR3 region has the DNA TGCGCCAGCGAGCGGTCTAGCGGGATGAATGAGCAGTTCTTC.

The chain combines TRBV27 with TRBJ2-3; D is ambiguous. The CDR3 runs 16 residues. The V and J ends lost 2 bases and 2 bases respectively, with 14 bases between them. Per germline, CDR1 MNHEY and CDR2 SMNVEV (reference sequence). CDR3 protein: CASSLRGGGYTDTQYF. As DNA, the CDR3 is TGTGCCAGCAGTTTACGCGGCGGCGGATACACAGATACGCAGTATTTT.

A single count supports this clone. This chain connects TRBV7-2 to TRBJ1-2; unclear D gene. Germline assignment: CDR1 SGHTA and CDR2 FQGNSA. V was cut by 2 bases and J by 0 bases, with 7 bases left in between. The CDR3 is 14 amino acids. In nucleotides, the CDR3 is TGTGCCAGCAGCTTACTGGCCACTAACTATGGCTACACCTTC. Encoded protein: CASSLLATNYGYTF.

This chain joins TRBV5-1 and TRBJ1-4; 10 positions agree with TRBD1. V gave up 0 bases and J gave up 5 bases; unmatched junction bases: 1. The CDR3 has 15 residues. CDR1 is SGHRS, CDR2 YFSETQ, per germline. The CDR3 loop reads CASSLAGQGNEKLFF. Written as DNA, the CDR3 is TGCGCCAGCAGCTTGGCGGGACAGGGGAATGAAAAACTGTTTTTT.

The V call is TRBV14, the J call TRBJ2-2; unclear D gene. V was trimmed by 4 bases and J by 7 bases, leaving 7 bases between them. In germline, CDR1 is SGHDN, CDR2 FVKESK. The CDR3 covers 12 residues. The CDR3 loop reads CASSREVGELFF. CDR3 sequence (DNA): TGTGCCAGCAGCCGAGAGGTCGGGGAGCTGTTTTTT.

J is TRBJ2-1 and V is TRBV16, with D possibly being TRBD1 (6 bases). This CDR3 region has 13 residues. Trimming pared 8 bases from V and 4 bases from J, leaving 12 bases between. Germline CDR1 and CDR2: KGHSY and FQNENV. CDR3 sequence reads: CASVRGQYNEQFF. DNA of the CDR3: TGTGCCAGCGTCCGGGGACAATACAATGAGCAGTTCTTC.

In DNA form, the CDR3 reads TGTGCCAGCAGCCAGGACAGTAACTATGGCTACACCTTC. Amino acids: CASSQDSNYGYTF. The genes are TRBV12-3 or TRBV12-4 and TRBJ1-2, with D perhaps matching TRBD1 (6 bases). This CDR3 region has 13 residues. V dropped 6 bases and J dropped 1 base, with 9 bases sitting between them.